One sample yielded the 27 T cell receptor beta chains listed below, sequenced in a study of blood T cell repertoires in COVID-19 (dated by TCRdb to between 2020 and 2021). Library generation was performed with the immunoSEQ multiplex PCR assay. TCRdb provides this immuneACCESS table in a form limited to in-frame rearrangements. Some clones are lacking; in checked studies, under half of them reflect an unresolved V gene, and why the rest are absent is not known. The sample table shows about 250,000 clones, and around 84% are seen once. The ten largest clones take up 5% to 7.5% of the sample. What was sequenced was PBMCs or T cells enriched from blood (not recorded which). The receptors come from a woman aged 45-65 years who had been exposed to COVID-19.

This clone was seen a single time. The chain couples TRBV5-6 to TRBJ1-1; D not certain. The V end was cut by 4 bases, the J end by 0 bases, with 13 bases between. The CDR3 runs 15 residues. The germline V gene has CDR1 SGHDT and CDR2 YYEEEE. The CDR3 nucleotides read TGTGCCAGCAGCGGCCAGACACTTATGAACACTGAAGCTTTCTTT. Its protein is CASSGQTLMNTEAFF.

The chain has TRBV11-2 and TRBJ2-7, with D perhaps TRBD1 (6 bases). CDR1 SGHAT and CDR2 FQNNGV come from the germline V gene. The V end lost 3 bases, the J end lost 5 bases, and 14 bases lay between the germline ends. This CDR3 spans 14 amino acids. The CDR3: CASSLTGEPHEQYF. The CDR3, as DNA: TGTGCCAGCAGCTTGACAGGCGAGCCGCACGAGCAGTACTTC.

The CDR3: CASSIGRGPLYEQYF. CDR3 DNA: TGTGCCAGTAGTATCGGGAGGGGACCACTCTACGAGCAGTACTTC. V is TRBV19 and J is TRBJ2-7; 8 nucleotides line up with TRBD2. V lost 3 bases and J lost 3; bases outside the gene matches: 7. This CDR3 region has 15 residues. Germline lookup yields CDR1 LNHDA and CDR2 SQIVND (reference sequence). Filled out from reference TRBV19 and TRBJ2-7, the complete variable domain reads DGGITQSPKYLFRKEGQNVTLSCEQNLNHDAMYWYRQDPGQGLRLIYYSQIVNDFQKGDIAEGYSVSREKKESFPLTVTSAQKNPTAFYLCASSIGRGPLYEQYFGPGTRLTVT.

This rearrangement joins TRBV4-2 to TRBJ2-3, with 14 bases identical to TRBD2. The CDR3 runs to 20 residues. Per germline, CDR1 LGHNA and CDR2 YNFKEQ. The J segment lost 2 bases and the V segment lost 4 bases, leaving 14 bases of the junction unmatched. CDR3 in amino acids: CASSPRTSGGLTRPTDTQYF. CDR3 DNA sequence: TGTGCCAGCAGCCCCCGGACTAGCGGGGGGTTAACTCGCCCCACAGATACGCAGTATTTT.

The chain couples TRBV18 to TRBJ2-7, with D perhaps matching TRBD1 (6 bases). The length of the CDR3 is 15 residues. Germline CDR1 is KGHSH and CDR2 is LQKENI. The V and J ends lost 6 bases and 0 bases respectively, with 15 bases between them. The CDR3 region is CASSPKYRASYEQYF. CDR3 DNA sequence: TGTGCCAGCTCCCCAAAATACAGGGCCTCCTACGAGCAGTACTTC.

This chain links TRBV7-2 with TRBJ2-1; D is unclear. The CDR3 loop spans 15 amino acids. The V end was cut by 2 bases, the J end by 7 bases, with 15 bases between. The germline V gene encodes CDR1 SGHTA and CDR2 FQGNSA. As DNA, the CDR3 is TGTGCCAGCAGCTTACAAATGGGTCCGAGGAATGAGCAGTTCTTC. The encoded protein is CASSLQMGPRNEQFF.

V usage is TRBV9 and J usage is TRBJ1-6; TRBD1 might be the D (6 bases). The CDR3 runs 15 residues. The V gene lost 4 bases and the J gene lost 10 bases, with 18 bases spanning the gap. Germline lookup yields CDR1 SGDLS and CDR2 YYNGEE. The CDR3 DNA sequence: TGTGCCAGCAGCCCATGGGACAAGAGAAACTCACCCCTCCACTTT. The encoded protein is CASSPWDKRNSPLHF.

The CDR3 sequence is CASSSRDSSYNSPLHF. Written as DNA, the CDR3 is TGTGCCAGCAGTTCCAGGGATAGCTCCTATAATTCACCCCTCCACTTT. This chain connects TRBV5-5 to TRBJ1-6, with TRBD1 as a possible D gene (5 bases). The CDR3 extends over 16 amino acids. The germline V gene encodes CDR1 SGHKS and CDR2 YYEKEE (reference sequence). The ends were cut back, 5 bases at V and 0 bases at J, with 12 bases in the middle.

This chain connects TRBV12-3 or TRBV12-4 to TRBJ1-1, with a tentative D call TRBD1 (5 bases). The ends were cut back, 11 bases at V and 3 bases at J, with 13 bases in the middle. The length of the CDR3 is 12 residues. DNA of the CDR3: TGTGCCGACAACGGACACGACACTGAAGCTTTCTTT. As protein: CADNGHDTEAFF.

This clone has only one observation. J is TRBJ2-2 and V is TRBV2; 8 bases are shared with TRBD2. Germline values: CDR1 SNHLY, CDR2 FYNNEI. CDR3 length: 15 amino acids. Trimming at V came to 6 bases and at J to 3 bases, leaving 6 bases not matched to a gene. The CDR3 loop is CASSWAGGDTGELFF. The CDR3 DNA sequence: TGTGCCAGCAGCTGGGCGGGGGGCGACACCGGGGAGCTGTTTTTT.

CDR3 protein: CASSLTGGNQPQHF. CDR3 bases: TGTGCCAGCAGCCTGACAGGGGGAAATCAGCCCCAGCATTTT. The J gene is TRBJ1-5, the V gene TRBV25-1; TRBD1 agrees at 9 bases. Looked up from germline, CDR1 is MGHDK and CDR2 is SYGVNS. V was pared by 6 bases and J by 4 bases, with 4 bases of the junction left unmatched. The CDR3 spans 14 residues.

The chain couples TRBV6-6 to TRBJ1-6; D not certain. Germline CDR1 reads MNHNY; CDR2 reads SVGAGI (reference sequence). The CDR3 runs 16 residues. V lost 4 bases to trimming and J lost 8 bases, with 18 bases between them. Written as DNA, the CDR3 is TGTGCCAGCAGTTCCCGGAGGACTTCGGCGGATTCACCCCTCCACTTT. It codes for CASSSRRTSADSPLHF.

This clone appeared a few times. The genes are TRBV2 and TRBJ2-1; 10 nucleotides line up with TRBD1. With V trimmed by 6 bases and J by 6 bases, 5 bases remained unmatched. From germline, CDR1 is SNHLY and CDR2 FYNNEI. This CDR3 is 14 amino acids long. CDR3 in amino acids: CASRGQGLINEQFF. The CDR3 nucleotides read TGTGCCAGCAGGGGACAGGGGTTGATCAATGAGCAGTTCTTC.

The chain has TRBV2 and TRBJ1-5, with 8 bases matching TRBD1. CDR1 and CDR2 from the germline V gene are SNHLY and FYNNEI. This CDR3 has 15 amino acids. The trim removed 4 bases at V and 5 bases at J, leaving 7 bases unmatched. The CDR3 DNA follows: TGTGCCAGCAGTGGAGGACAGGGAGGGTATCAGCCCCAGCATTTT. Its protein product is CASSGGQGGYQPQHF.

In its sample, this clone was seen a few times. The V call is TRBV6-5, the J call TRBJ1-1; no definite D call. This CDR3 has 13 amino acids. V was pared by 7 bases and J by 5 bases, with 14 bases between. Looked up from germline, CDR1 is MNHEY and CDR2 is SVGAGI. For the CDR3, the DNA is TGTGCCAGCACGGCAGGAAGGAATACTGAAGCTTTCTTT. Translating it yields CASTAGRNTEAFF.

This clone was observed once. This chain links TRBV18 with TRBJ1-3; D gene ambiguous. V dropped 3 bases and J dropped 4 bases, with 10 bases sitting between them. The CDR3 extends over 14 amino acids. CDR1 and CDR2 from the germline V gene are KGHSH and LQKENI. CDR3 nucleotide sequence: TGTGCCAGCTCACCGACTACGGGGGGAAACACCATATATTTT. It yields the protein CASSPTTGGNTIYF. Full variable domain (rest looked up from reference TRBV18 and TRBJ1-3): NAGVMQNPRHLVRRRGQEARLRCSPMKGHSHVYWYRQLPEEGLKFMVYLQKENIIDESGMPKERFSAEFPKEGPSILRIQQVVRGDSAAYFCASSPTTGGNTIYFGEGSWLTVV.

This sequence joins TRBV20-1 and TRBJ1-1, with TRBD1 as a possible D gene (5 bases). The CDR3 is 11 amino acids. Germline V gene sequence: CDR1 DFQATT, CDR2 SNEGSKA (reference sequence). V was trimmed by 6 bases and J by 11 bases, leaving 16 bases between them. Here the CDR3 DNA reads TGCAGTGCCACTAAAGGACACGGGGCTTTCTTT. Translating gives CSATKGHGAFF.

This chain connects TRBV13 to TRBJ1-4, with 9 bases that match TRBD1. This CDR3 comprises 17 residues. V dropped 1 base and J dropped 4; count of bases not matched to a gene: 7. Germline V gives CDR1 PRHDT, CDR2 FYEKMQ (reference sequence). As DNA, the CDR3 is TGTGCCAGCAGCTTAGCGGACAGGGGAGGGTATAATGAAAAACTGTTTTTT. Protein product: CASSLADRGGYNEKLFF.

The chain combines TRBV30 with TRBJ2-6; D uncertain. Trimming removed 1 base from V and 1 base from J, with 5 bases in between. The germline gives CDR1 GTSNPN, CDR2 SVGIG (reference sequence). The CDR3 extends over 14 amino acids. Written as DNA, the CDR3 is TGTGCCTGGAGTGCACTATCTGGGGCCAACGTCCTGACTTTC. It specifies CAWSALSGANVLTF.

The V and J genes are TRBV27 and TRBJ1-1; tentatively, D is TRBD1 (6 bases). The CDR3 sequence is 14 residues long. V was pared by 6 bases and J by 5 bases, with 16 bases between. Germline values: CDR1 MNHEY, CDR2 SMNVEV (reference sequence). The CDR3 spells CASSRRGLWTEAFF. The DNA of the CDR3 is TGTGCCAGCAGCCGCAGGGGACTATGGACTGAAGCTTTCTTT.

The CDR3 region has the DNA TGTGCCAGCAGTTTATCACAGGGCCCCTACGAGCAGTACTTC. Protein product: CASSLSQGPYEQYF. The chain recombines TRBV27 with TRBJ2-7; possibly TRBD1 for D (6 bases). The length of the CDR3 is 14 residues. V lost 0 bases and J lost 2, with 8 bases in between. Per the germline V gene, CDR1 is MNHEY and CDR2 is SMNVEV (reference sequence).

The chain carries TRBV4-3 and TRBJ1-2, with 7 positions matching TRBD1. The V segment lost 4 bases and the J segment 5 bases; nucleotides outside the gene matches: 10. Looked up from germline, CDR1 is LGHNA and CDR2 is YSLEER. CDR3 length: 15 amino acids. The CDR3 sequence: CASSPLTGNLYGYTF. The CDR3 coding sequence is TGCGCCAGCAGCCCCCTGACAGGGAACCTATATGGCTACACCTTC.

This clone was counted once. The rearrangement uses TRBV5-1 and TRBJ1-2, with D unclear. Trimming pared 0 bases from V and 12 bases from J, leaving 18 bases between. Germline loops: CDR1 SGHRS, CDR2 YFSETQ. The CDR3 length is 14 residues. The CDR3: CASSLEGDPTFDTF. CDR3 coding DNA: TGCGCCAGCAGCTTGGAGGGAGACCCTACCTTCGACACCTTC. Drawing the rest from reference TRBV5-1 and TRBJ1-2, the complete variable domain is KAGVTQTPRYLIKTRGQQVTLSCSPISGHRSVSWYQQTPGQGLQFLFEYFSETQRNKGNFPGRFSGRQFSNSRSEMNVSTLELGDSALYLCASSLEGDPTFDTFGSGTRLTVV.

In this sample, this clone turned up once. The chain joins TRBV2 to TRBJ1-5; tentative D call: TRBD1 (6 bases). CDR3 size: 15 residues. V lost 4 bases and J lost 7, with 17 bases in between. Germline-derived CDR1 and CDR2 are SNHLY and FYNNEI. The CDR3 here is CASSARTVPGQPQHF. CDR3 coding DNA: TGTGCCAGCAGTGCTCGGACAGTCCCGGGGCAGCCCCAGCATTTT.

This clone has a single count. The CDR3 region has the DNA TGTGCCAGCAGTGAGACAGGGGTGAGCAATCAGCCCCAGCATTTT. It translates to CASSETGVSNQPQHF. V and J are TRBV6-1 and TRBJ1-5; TRBD1 matches at 8 bases. CDR1 and CDR2 (germline): MNHNS, SASEGT. J gave up 1 base and V 3 bases, and 2 bases lay outside the gene matches. The CDR3 runs to 15 residues.

The chain recombines TRBV9 with TRBJ1-3; 7 nucleotides line up with TRBD1. CDR3 size: 15 residues. The junction had 7 bases not matched to a gene; V was cut back by 3 bases and J by 4 bases. The germline gives CDR1 SGDLS, CDR2 YYNGEE. CDR3 nucleotide sequence: TGTGCCAGCAGCGGCACAGGGGCTCCAGGAAACACCATATATTTT. Its translation is CASSGTGAPGNTIYF.

The chain combines TRBV25-1 with TRBJ2-5, with a weak D call TRBD2 (6 bases). V was cut by 8 bases and J by 3 bases, with 13 bases left in between. The CDR3 extends over 13 amino acids. Germline values: CDR1 MGHDK, CDR2 SYGVNS. CDR3 nucleotide sequence: TGTGCCAGCCGCGCCGGAGGGGAAGAGACCCAGTACTTC. Translated, it gives CASRAGGEETQYF.